This TCR beta chain stems from a study of T cells in Graves' hyperthyroidism and ophthalmopathy (dated by TCRdb to the late 2010s). Study-wide context: Peripheral blood samples were taken at initial diagnosis, before any treatment was given. A discovery cohort of about 96 patients, 43 with Graves' ophthalmopathy and more than 55 with stable Graves' hyperthyroidism, was used to find distinguishing TCR V-J signatures. The paper describes TCR Vbeta CDR3 sequencing of 120 to 150 peripheral blood samples, made up of 43 ophthalmopathy patients, approximately 73 hyperthyroidism patients and 17 progressor patients. Following sampling, methimazole starting at 30 mg daily was given to hyperthyroidism patients, and high-dose intravenous methylprednisolone was given to ophthalmopathy patients. The study also compared thyroid tissue and blood T-cell repertoires from several Graves' hyperthyroidism patients. The 100 or so discovery patients were divided at random into training and test sets in a 7:3 ratio. Prospective prediction of ophthalmopathy was tested in an independent validation cohort consisting of 18 hyperthyroidism patients and 17 patients who later progressed to ophthalmopathy. What the research found in general, with its limitations: Sample size was not statistically predetermined, and investigators were not blinded to group allocation. A model built on a 13 V-J signature distinguished ophthalmopathy from stable hyperthyroidism, reaching roughly 88% sensitivity and around 81% specificity in cross-validation and 80%/75% in testing. Most expanded thyroid clonotypes (frequency above 0.001) were also found in blood, which suggests that blood repertoires may mirror thyroid immune responses. During validation, the model predicted progression to ophthalmopathy a median of approximately 7 months ahead of onset, with around 71% sensitivity and 72% to 80% specificity.

Ophthalmopathy patients had moderately to severely active disease, with a Clinical Activity Score of 3 or more, a NOSPECS grade of 4 or more, and a disease duration of less than 3 months. Exclusion was applied to patients with uncontrolled infections, other autoimmune diseases, pregnancy or lactation. Diagnoses were established on the basis of clinical symptoms, serum thyroxine and TRAb, thyroid ultrasound, and orbital computed tomography. PBMCs were separated from 10 ml of fresh peripheral blood using Ficoll-Paque density gradient centrifugation. Total RNA was extracted using Trizol reagent, and RNA quality was assessed on an Agilent 2100 Bioanalyzer. V is reduced by 6 bases and J by 0 bases, leaving a spacing of 12 bases between them. Including cysteine and phenylalanine, the CDR3 has 15 amino acids. Of the read, only the CDR3 DNA is kept; its 45 bases are in frame from base 1. CDR1 LGHDT and CDR2 YNNKEL were looked up in the germline V gene (reference sequence).

The TCR beta CDR3 regions were amplified from the RNA transcripts. For the first round of RT-PCR on the TCR CDR3, the HTBI primer set was used together with the Qiagen OneStep RT-PCR kit. Libraries were constructed in a second round of multiplex PCR, after which size selection and purification were carried out. Sequencing of the libraries was done on an Illumina HiSeq2000 using paired-end 100 bp reads. The published analysis was carried out like this. SOAPnuke was used to process the raw data, with reads discarded if the reads contained adapters or uncalled bases, had a mean Phred below 15, or lacked an exact constant-primer or identifier match. High-quality paired reads were merged using COPE v1.2.5, and each unique nucleotide sequence was defined as a clonotype. Clonotypes were aligned to IMGT TRBV, TRBD and TRBJ reference segments using MiTCR v1.1. The analysis was restricted to V-J combinations with a frequency above 0.0001, which together covered 99.2% of the repertoires. A TCS score was defined as the ratio of F50 (clonal expansion) to E x V (chaos), with BLOSUM62-based TCRdist applied between CDR3 peptides within each V-J. Welch's t-statistics and random forest reduced roughly 540 V-J features to around 14, which were used in a naive Bayes classifier (R e1071). The public sequencing data were trimmed at Q25 with fastp and processed into clonotypes with MiXCR by TCRdb, which kept only in-frame beta chains. Entries are consolidated by CDR3 protein sequence, retaining the most common genes and DNA. The V and J calls and clone size are TCRdb's, not the authors'. This sample gives some 300,000 distinct CDR3 sequences in total; roughly 18% of them show up just once. The ten largest clones add up to under 45% of the sample.

This clonotype was observed at least ten times. Its specific antigen is unknown. Base qualities are not recorded, but no much larger clone differs from it by a single base. The V and J segments used are TRBV3-1 and TRBJ1-5, with no confidently assigned D gene. Sequencing used blood. The receptor comes from a man aged 50 to 59 with Graves' ophthalmopathy. The CDR3 amino acid sequence is: CASSPNGHSNQPQHF. The DNA reads as follows: TGTGCCAGCAGTCCGAACGGCCATAGCAATCAGCCCCAGCATTTT.